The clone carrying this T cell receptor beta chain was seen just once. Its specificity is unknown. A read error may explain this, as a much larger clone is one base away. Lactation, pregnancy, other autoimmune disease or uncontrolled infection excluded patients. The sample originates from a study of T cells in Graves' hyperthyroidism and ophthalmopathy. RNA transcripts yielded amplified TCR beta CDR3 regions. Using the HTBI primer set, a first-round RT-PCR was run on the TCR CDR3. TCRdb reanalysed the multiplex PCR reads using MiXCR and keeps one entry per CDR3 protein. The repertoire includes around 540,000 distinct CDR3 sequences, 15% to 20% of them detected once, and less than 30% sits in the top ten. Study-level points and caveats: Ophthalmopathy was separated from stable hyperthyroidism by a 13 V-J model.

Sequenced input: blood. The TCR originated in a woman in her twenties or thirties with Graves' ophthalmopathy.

The CDR3 protein is CVTSREEGAQFF. The CDR3 nucleotides are TGTGTCACCAGCAGGGAAGAGGGGGCGCAGTTCTTC. The rearrangement joins TRBV15 to TRBJ2-1, with 7 bases aligning to TRBD1. The CDR3 has 12 amino acids. Germline V lookup: CDR1 LNHNV, CDR2 YYDKDF (reference sequence).